This T cell receptor beta chain is drawn from a study of breast tumors, draining lymph nodes, adjacent tissues (TCRdb year 2016). Regarding the complete study: TCR beta repertoires were compared across tumor, adjacent nontumor tissue and axillary lymph nodes obtained from breast cancer patients. The study aimed to assess the relationships and possible T-cell exchange between tumor, surrounding tissue and draining lymph node repertoires in human breast cancer.

A remark on this clonotype: The target of this receptor is not known. This sequence may be a read error, since a much larger clone differs from it by one base.

The paper's findings and limits, for the study overall: Tumor T-cell repertoires showed less diversity than lymph node repertoires and more diversity than nontumor tissue repertoires, and tumor T-cell repertoires showed preferential V and J gene usage. A scenario in which most tumor T cells derive from the lymph node and then expand within tumor tissue was judged to be consistent with the data. Tumor and nontumor tissue repertoires were found to be significantly more similar in luminal-like than in basal-like breast cancer. The study presented the conclusion that tumor T cells originate in lymph nodes as consistent with a hypothesis, not as something directly demonstrated.

As encoded in the germline V gene, CDR1 is SNHLY while CDR2 is FYNNEI. The CDR3 has 12 amino acids, counting the end cysteine and phenylalanine. Only the CDR3 DNA is retained, 36 bases long and in frame from the first base. The V end loses 5 bases and the J end loses 12 bases, and a stretch of 13 bases separates them. Lymph node samples came from the axillary draining lymph nodes of breast cancer patients. Sequencing used an Illumina HiSeq 2000. TCR beta chain libraries were generated by multiplex PCR amplification. The amplified TCR beta chain products were analyzed by high-throughput sequencing. In TCRdb, the public reads were trimmed at Q25 with fastp and aligned with MiXCR, with productive beta chains retained. CDR3 protein duplicates are merged, each entry listing the most common genes and DNA. The sample table holds some 130,000 distinct CDR3 sequences, of which just under 20% were seen once. About 3.5% of the sample is taken by the ten largest.

The sequencing sample was made of axillary lymph node tissue. Here the chain combines TRBV2 and TRBJ1-4, with the D gene call left open. The TCR comes from a female donor with breast cancer. Some clones in this sample may be carry-over from other donors' samples. The encoded CDR3 is CASSLVEEELFF. The nucleotides read TGTGCCAGCAGTTTGGTGGAAGAAGAACTGTTTTTT.